This TCR beta chain was obtained from a study of OX40 agonist ivuxolimab in advanced cancers. The table came from immunoSEQ multiplex PCR; TCRdb's copy has only in-frame clones and leaves some out. The sample lists about 94,000 clones; around 87% were seen once. Study-level results: Some of the lowest clonal expansion was seen in partial responders at 0.1-3.0 mg/kg. Certain nonresponding patients likewise had low normalized T-cell clonal expansion. Averaged across samples, CD8+ T cells carried more expanded clones than CD4+ did.

Germline CDR1 is SGHNT and CDR2 is YENEEA. This CDR3 contains 13 residues. V was shortened by 5 bases and J by 4 bases, with 12 bases between the two germline ends. About this clone itself: The antigen is unknown.

This clonotype was obtained from an adult with an advanced solid tumor such as melanoma, head and neck, liver or kidney cancer. The rearrangement links TRBV11-3 to TRBJ2-7, with a possible D match to TRBD1 (5 bases). The material sequenced was CD4+ or CD8+ T cells sorted from blood, taken in a trial of the OX40 agonist ivuxolimab. CDR3 protein: CASSRRKGYEQYF. DNA for the CDR3: TGTGCCAGCAGCCGCAGGAAGGGGTACGAGCAGTACTTC.